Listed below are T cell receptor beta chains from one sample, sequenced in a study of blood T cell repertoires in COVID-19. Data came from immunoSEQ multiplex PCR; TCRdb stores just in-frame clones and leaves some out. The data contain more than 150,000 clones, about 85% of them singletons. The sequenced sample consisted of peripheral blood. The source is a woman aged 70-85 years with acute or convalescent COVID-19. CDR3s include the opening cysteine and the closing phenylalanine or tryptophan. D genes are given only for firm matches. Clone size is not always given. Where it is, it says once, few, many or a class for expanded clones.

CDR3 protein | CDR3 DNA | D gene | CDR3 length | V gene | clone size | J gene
CASSFVTAYGYTF | TGTGCCAGCAGTTTTGTAACAGCCTATGGCTACACCTTC | - | 13 | TRBV28 | - | TRBJ1-2
CATSRQGASYGYTF | TGTGCCACCAGCAGACAGGGGGCCTCCTATGGCTACACCTTC | TRBD1 | 14 | TRBV15 | - | TRBJ1-2
CASSAPGQGNTIYF | TGTGCCAGCAGTGCCCCGGGACAGGGAAACACCATATATTTT | TRBD1 | 14 | TRBV25-1 | - | TRBJ1-3
CASSTSGGAVVEQFF | TGTGCCAGCAGCACTAGCGGGGGGGCCGTCGTCGAGCAGTTCTTC | TRBD2 | 15 | TRBV11-3 | - | TRBJ2-1
CASSLGTQVQETQYF | TGCGCCAGCAGCTTGGGGACACAGGTCCAAGAGACCCAGTACTTC | - | 15 | TRBV5-1 | - | TRBJ2-5
CASSEGQVPNSPLHF | TGTGCCAGCAGTGAGGGACAGGTGCCTAATTCACCCCTCCACTTT | TRBD1 | 15 | TRBV6-1 | - | TRBJ1-6
CASSLMKLSGNTIYF | TGTGCCAGCAGCTTAATGAAACTCTCTGGAAACACCATATATTTT | - | 15 | TRBV7-2 | - | TRBJ1-3
CASSYRTPNTGELFF | TGTGCCAGCAGCTACCGGACACCAAACACCGGGGAGCTGTTTTTT | - | 15 | TRBV5-4 | - | TRBJ2-2
CASSLEGAKGYTF | TGCGCCAGCAGCTTGGAGGGGGCTAAAGGCTACACCTTC | TRBD1 | 13 | TRBV5-1 | - | TRBJ1-2
CASSFRSPPYGYTF | TGTGCCAGCAGTTTCCGGAGCCCTCCCTATGGCTACACCTTC | - | 14 | TRBV28 | - | TRBJ1-2
CASSPFSSGANVLTF | TGTGCCAGCAGCCCTTTTTCCTCTGGGGCCAACGTCCTGACTTTC | - | 15 | TRBV28 | - | TRBJ2-6
CASSQALGGELFF | TGTGCCAGCAGCCAGGCCCTGGGAGGAGAGCTGTTTTTT | - | 13 | TRBV3-1/TRBV3-2 | - | TRBJ2-2
CASSGDRDSTGELFF | TGTGCCAGCAGCGGAGATAGGGACAGCACCGGGGAGCTGTTTTTT | TRBD1 | 15 | TRBV9 | - | TRBJ2-2
CASSSEAETQYF | TGTGCCAGCAGCTCTGAGGCAGAGACCCAGTACTTC | - | 12 | TRBV7-9 | - | TRBJ2-5
CASSPGVHSGNTIYF | TGTGCCAGCTCACCGGGAGTTCACTCTGGAAACACCATATATTTT | - | 15 | TRBV18 | - | TRBJ1-3
CASSLDSWNSPLHF | TGTGCCAGCAGCTTAGACAGTTGGAATTCACCCCTCCACTTT | - | 14 | TRBV7-9 | - | TRBJ1-6
CASSSRQGHYGYTF | TGTGCCAGCAGTTCTCGACAGGGACACTATGGCTACACCTTC | TRBD1 | 14 | TRBV27 | - | TRBJ1-2
CSAATYSGNTIYF | TGCAGCGCTGCTACCTACTCTGGAAACACCATATATTTT | - | 13 | TRBV29-1 | - | TRBJ1-3
CASTSGGWNTGELFF | TGTGCCAGCACCTCGGGGGGTTGGAACACCGGGGAGCTGTTTTTT | TRBD2 | 15 | TRBV27 | - | TRBJ2-2
CAIRSGVLGNTEAFF | TGTGCCATCAGGTCAGGGGTTTTGGGGAACACTGAAGCTTTCTTT | - | 15 | TRBV10-3 | few | TRBJ1-1
CASSVRTGANTGELFF | TGTGCCAGCAGTGTCAGGACAGGGGCGAACACCGGGGAGCTGTTTTTT | TRBD1 | 16 | TRBV6-1 | - | TRBJ2-2
CASSLAEGAGQPQHF | TGTGCCAGCAGTTTAGCGGAGGGGGCCGGTCAGCCCCAGCATTTT | TRBD1 | 15 | TRBV28 | - | TRBJ1-5
CASSRERGRGTDTQYF | TGTGCCAGCAGTCGAGAGCGGGGACGGGGCACAGATACGCAGTATTTT | TRBD2 | 16 | TRBV7-9 | once | TRBJ2-3
CASRRMGERTQYF | TGTGCCAGCAGACGGATGGGAGAGAGGACCCAGTACTTC | - | 13 | TRBV28 | - | TRBJ2-5
CSALTGTTEAFF | TGCAGCGCCTTGACAGGGACCACTGAAGCTTTCTTT | TRBD1 | 12 | TRBV29-1 | - | TRBJ1-1
CASERPLPGEAFF | TGTGCCAGTGAACGCCCCCTACCGGGGGAAGCTTTCTTT | - | 13 | TRBV28 | - | TRBJ1-1
CASGTGLTSSYNSPLHF | TGTGCCAGTGGGACAGGGCTGACGAGCTCCTATAATTCACCCCTCCACTTT | TRBD1 | 17 | TRBV19 | once | TRBJ1-6
CASSQVRSRGRETQYF | TGTGCCAGCAGCCAAGTCCGTAGCAGGGGTCGCGAGACCCAGTACTTC | - | 16 | TRBV3-1/TRBV3-2 | - | TRBJ2-5
CASSLITTSSYNEQFF | TGTGCCAGCAGCCTGATAACCACAAGCTCCTACAATGAGCAGTTCTTC | - | 16 | TRBV5-6 | - | TRBJ2-1